This TCR beta chain was retrieved from a study of CD8 T cells in Susac syndrome. RNA amounts of 0.5 to 1 ug underwent reverse transcription with random hexamers. TCRdb ran MiXCR on the immunoSEQ multiplex PCR reads and lists one entry per CDR3 protein. The table lists tens of thousands of distinct CDR3 sequences, 80% to 95% of them singletons. Trimming stripped 7 bases from V and 1 base from J, with 14 bases between. There are 15 residues in the CDR3. The source of this sequence is a human donor with Susac syndrome. Sequenced: CD8+ T cells from PBMCs. This chain connects TRBV12-3 or TRBV12-4 to TRBJ2-4; D might be TRBD1 or TRBD2, each matching 6 bases. CDR3 bases: TGTGCCAGCACCGTCACAGGGACTGCCAAAAACATTCAGTACTTC. It codes for CASTVTGTAKNIQYF.